Shown below are 23 T cell receptor beta chains from a single sample sequenced in a study of response to subunit inactivated influenza vaccine. One entry per CDR3 protein results from TCRdb running MiXCR on the RT-PCR reads. Of roughly 540,000 distinct CDR3 sequences in the sample, roughly 23% were seen once. This sample was also put to use in a study of T cells expressing NK-cell markers. From that second work: Libraries used 5'RACE template switching adding universal primer site and UMIs.

Here the sequenced sample was CD4+ T cells sorted from PBMCs, taken approximately 13 days after vaccination. These TCRs come from a man aged 45 to 65 who received an inactivated influenza vaccine.

The chain carries TRBV18 and TRBJ2-1; 7 bases fit TRBD1. The CDR3 totals 13 residues. The V gene's germline CDR1 is KGHSH and CDR2 LQKENI. V trimming: 3 bases; J trimming: 14 bases; junction bases outside the gene matches: 10. The CDR3 DNA reads as TGTGCCAGCTCACCGGGCCGACAGGGTAGGGAGTTCTTC. Encoded protein: CASSPGRQGREFF.

This clonotype came up once. The V and J genes are TRBV20-1 and TRBJ1-1, with a weak D call TRBD1 (5 bases). The CDR3 has 11 residues. CDR1 DFQATT and CDR2 SNEGSKA come from the germline V gene (reference sequence). Trimming stripped 6 bases from V and 7 bases from J, with 12 bases between. As DNA, the CDR3 is TGCAGTGCCCCCCGGGGGTTTGAAGCTTTCTTT. Translating it yields CSAPRGFEAFF.

This clonotype was seen only a few times. V and J are TRBV20-1 and TRBJ2-3; TRBD2 matches at 11 bases. Germline V gene lookup returns CDR1 DFQATT and CDR2 SNEGSKA (reference sequence). This CDR3 is 15 amino acids long. V shed 6 bases, J shed 6 bases, and the junction held 11 bases outside the gene matches. CDR3 DNA sequence: TGCAGTGCCCTTAGACTAGCGGGGTCTGCTGATACGCAGTATTTT. It encodes CSALRLAGSADTQYF.

The chain is built from TRBV27 and TRBJ1-2; no reliable D call. Germline V lookup: CDR1 MNHEY, CDR2 SMNVEV (reference sequence). The CDR3 sequence is 14 residues long. V dropped 5 bases and J dropped 4 bases, with 14 bases sitting between them. This CDR3 reads CASSRARFSYGYTF. The CDR3 DNA follows: TGTGCCAGCAGTCGCGCCCGGTTCAGCTATGGCTACACCTTC.

The chain uses TRBV4-3 and TRBJ1-1; D uncertain. This CDR3 is 15 amino acids long. CDR1 LGHNA and CDR2 YSLEER come from the germline V gene. The V gene lost 0 bases and the J gene lost 1 base, with 9 bases spanning the gap. CDR3 nucleotide sequence: TGCGCCAGCAGCCAAGATGTTCTAGGGAACACTGAAGCTTTCTTT. The encoded protein is CASSQDVLGNTEAFF.

A note on this clonotype: At one end the junction does not follow the germline gene, possibly because of a read error. The chain carries TRBV3-1 and TRBJ2-5; tentatively, D is TRBD2 (5 bases). This CDR3 comprises 14 residues. Germline CDR1 LGHDT, CDR2 YNNKEL (reference sequence). DNA for the CDR3: TGTGCCGGCAGCCAGCGGACCATCCAAGAGACCCAGTACTTC. It encodes CAGSQRTIQETQYF.

The J gene is TRBJ1-1, the V gene TRBV4-2; D uncertain. This CDR3 has 14 residues. Germline V gene data show CDR1 as LGHNA and CDR2 as YNFKEQ. With 0 bases removed from V and 8 bases from J, the gap between germline ends came to 13 bases. The CDR3 sequence is CASSQDGQLMEAFF. Here the CDR3 DNA reads TGTGCCAGCAGCCAAGATGGTCAGCTCATGGAAGCTTTCTTT.

This clonotype came up once. The V call is TRBV6-1, the J call TRBJ2-3; 10 positions match TRBD2. The V segment lost 11 bases and the J segment 5 bases; nucleotides outside the gene matches: 13. This CDR3 has 15 amino acids. Germline-derived CDR1 and CDR2 are MNHNS and SASEGT. CDR3 amino acids: CAASGSSGSGDTQYF. CDR3 nucleotide sequence: TGTGCCGCCTCGGGGTCTAGCGGGAGTGGAGATACGCAGTATTTT.

There are a few counts of this clonotype. The V gene is TRBV5-1, the J gene TRBJ2-1; 12 bases line up with TRBD2. J gave up 7 bases and V 0 bases, and 2 bases lay outside the gene matches. This CDR3 spans 15 amino acids. CDR1 and CDR2 from the germline V gene are SGHRS and YFSETQ. The CDR3 nucleotides are TGCGCCAGCAGCTTGGGCGGACTAGCGGGGAATGAGCAGTTCTTC. The encoded protein is CASSLGGLAGNEQFF.

This rearrangement joins TRBV20-1 to TRBJ1-1, with TRBD1 identical over 9 bases. The CDR3 spans 13 residues. Germline V gene data show CDR1 as DFQATT and CDR2 as SNEGSKA (reference sequence). Losses at the gene ends were 4 bases for V and 0 bases for J; bases not matched to a gene: 0. The CDR3 here is CSANRGLNTEAFF. The CDR3 nucleotides are TGCAGTGCTAACAGGGGGCTGAACACTGAAGCTTTCTTT.

This clonotype was picked up a small number of times. V is TRBV5-1 and J is TRBJ2-7, with TRBD1 identical over 10 bases. The V gene end was trimmed by 6 bases and the J gene end by 2 bases; junction bases not matched to a gene: 8. CDR1 SGHRS and CDR2 YFSETQ come from the germline V gene. The CDR3 length is 15 residues. Here the CDR3 DNA reads TGCGCCAGCACCCTAGGGACAGGGGTTCCCTACGAGCAGTACTTC. It yields the protein CASTLGTGVPYEQYF.

This clonotype was counted a few times. This may come from a read error, since a much larger clone is one base off. The rearrangement joins TRBV6-6 to TRBJ1-3; no firm D call. The germline gives CDR1 MNHNY, CDR2 SVGAGI (reference sequence). V lost 2 bases and J 3 bases, leaving 2 bases between the germline ends. This CDR3 has 12 amino acids. CDR3 nucleotides: TGTGCCAGCAGTTACGGTGGAAACACCATATATTTT. This codes for CASSYGGNTIYF.

The genes are TRBV20-1 and TRBJ1-1, with D tentatively TRBD1 (5 bases). This CDR3 has 15 amino acids. Germline CDR1 reads DFQATT; CDR2 reads SNEGSKA (reference sequence). The ends were cut back, 2 bases at V and 8 bases at J, with 21 bases in the middle. CDR3 region: CSARKGRYIGVEAFF. The CDR3 bases are TGCAGTGCTAGAAAGGGGAGGTATATCGGAGTCGAAGCTTTCTTT.

The chain is built from TRBV28 and TRBJ1-2; a possible D gene is TRBD1 (6 bases). V was cut by 6 bases and J by 3 bases, with 23 bases left in between. From germline, CDR1 is MDHEN and CDR2 SYDVKM. The CDR3 sequence is 17 residues long. CDR3 loop: CASRSGTYLYRDYGYTF. Here the CDR3 DNA reads TGTGCCAGCAGATCCGGGACATACCTTTACAGGGACTATGGCTACACCTTC.

Only a few counts were recorded for this clonotype. The V gene is TRBV20-1, the J gene TRBJ2-5, with D uncertain. CDR3 length: 13 residues. Germline CDR1 DFQATT, CDR2 SNEGSKA (reference sequence). Trimming cost V 3 bases and J 6 bases, with 14 bases left between them. In nucleotides, the CDR3 is TGCAGTGCTAGTCCCCACTCATATAAGACCCAGTACTTC. Amino acid sequence: CSASPHSYKTQYF.

The V call is TRBV3-1, the J call TRBJ1-1; tentative D call: TRBD1 (5 bases). The CDR3 is 13 residues long. The germline V gene has CDR1 LGHDT and CDR2 YNNKEL (reference sequence). Trimming cost V 4 bases and J 10 bases, with 16 bases left between them. The CDR3 loop is CASSPGRGGAAFF. The DNA for the CDR3 is TGTGCCAGCAGCCCAGGGAGGGGAGGGGCAGCTTTCTTT. Full variable domain (rest looked up from reference TRBV3-1 and TRBJ1-1): DTAVSQTPKYLVTQMGNDKSIKCEQNLGHDTMYWYKQDSKKFLKIMFSYNNKELIINETVPNRFSPKSPDKAHLNLHINSLELGDSAVYFCASSPGRGGAAFFGQGTRLTVV.

The rearrangement uses TRBV5-1 and TRBJ2-7, with 7 bases matching TRBD2. The V segment lost 4 bases and the J segment 6 bases; nucleotides outside the gene matches: 19. Germline V gene data show CDR1 as SGHRS and CDR2 as YFSETQ. This CDR3 region has 17 residues. The CDR3 DNA reads TGCGCCAGCAGCCCCCAGATCACCGGACTAGGGGAGCCCGAGCAGTACTTC. Its protein product is CASSPQITGLGEPEQYF.

The chain employs TRBV6-1 and TRBJ2-1, with D possibly TRBD2 on 6 matching bases. This CDR3 is built from 14 residues. V was trimmed by 9 bases and J by 7 bases, leaving 19 bases between them. CDR1 is MNHNS and CDR2 is SASEGT in the germline V gene. CDR3 nucleotide sequence: TGTGCCAGTTCTCGTAGCGGCCTCTTGAATGAGCAGTTCTTC. It specifies CASSRSGLLNEQFF.

This clonotype turned up a few times. The chain links TRBV24-1 to TRBJ2-3; D is uncertain. Germline V gene sequence: CDR1 KGHDR, CDR2 SFDVKD. Trimming removed 9 bases from V and 0 bases from J, with 9 bases in between. This CDR3 is built from 13 residues. Written as DNA, the CDR3 is TGTGCCACCGGGCGGCAGAGCACAGATACGCAGTATTTT. Residues: CATGRQSTDTQYF.

This clonotype was found many times. V gene TRBV15 combines with J gene TRBJ2-1, with 7 positions matching TRBD2. V lost 0 bases and J lost 10; bases outside the gene matches: 15. The V gene's germline CDR1 is LNHNV and CDR2 YYDKDF (reference sequence). The CDR3 contains 17 residues. In nucleotides, the CDR3 is TGTGCCACCAGCAGAGATCTGGGAGCGGGACGTACATGGGAGCAGTTCTTC. Translated, it gives CATSRDLGAGRTWEQFF.

The chain uses TRBV7-2 and TRBJ2-4; 7 bases fit TRBD1. In germline, CDR1 is SGHTA, CDR2 FQGNSA. The CDR3 sequence is 15 residues long. V gave up 5 bases and J gave up 9 bases; unmatched junction bases: 13. The CDR3 region is CASSPDRDRVGIQYF. The DNA for the CDR3 is TGTGCCAGCAGCCCAGACCGGGACAGAGTGGGCATTCAGTACTTC.

This clonotype was counted only a few times. V usage is TRBV29-1 and J usage is TRBJ2-3; D may be TRBD1 (5 bases). CDR3 length: 15 residues. Germline assignment: CDR1 SQVTM and CDR2 ANQGSEA. The V and J ends lost 2 bases and 6 bases respectively, with 18 bases between them. This CDR3 is CSVESGRQNLDTQYF. CDR3 DNA sequence: TGCAGCGTTGAATCCGGCAGACAGAACCTTGATACGCAGTATTTT.

The sample holds a few counts of this clonotype. CDR3 in amino acids: CASHGVGPDTQYF. CDR3 bases: TGTGCCAGCCACGGGGTAGGCCCAGATACGCAGTATTTT. The gene calls are TRBV12-3 or TRBV12-4 and TRBJ2-3; possible D gene TRBD2, 5 bases. The CDR3 covers 13 residues. With 8 bases removed from V and 4 bases from J, the gap between germline ends came to 13 bases.